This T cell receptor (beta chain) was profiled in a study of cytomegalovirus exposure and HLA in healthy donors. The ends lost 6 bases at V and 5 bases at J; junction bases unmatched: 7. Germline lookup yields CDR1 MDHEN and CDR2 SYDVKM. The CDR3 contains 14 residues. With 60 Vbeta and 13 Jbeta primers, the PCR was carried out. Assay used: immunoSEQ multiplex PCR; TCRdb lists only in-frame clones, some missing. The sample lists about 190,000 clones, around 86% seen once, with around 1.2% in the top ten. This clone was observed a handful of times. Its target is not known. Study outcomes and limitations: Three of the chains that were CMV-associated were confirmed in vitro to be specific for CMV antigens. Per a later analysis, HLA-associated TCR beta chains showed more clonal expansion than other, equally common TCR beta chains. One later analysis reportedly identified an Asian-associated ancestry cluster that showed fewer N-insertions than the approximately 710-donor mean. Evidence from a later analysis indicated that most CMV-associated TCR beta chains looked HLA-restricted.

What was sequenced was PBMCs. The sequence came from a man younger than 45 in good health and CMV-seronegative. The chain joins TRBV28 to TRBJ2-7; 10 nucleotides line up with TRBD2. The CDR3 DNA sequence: TGTGCCAGCAGGAAACTAGCGGGGAGGAACGAGCAGTACTTC. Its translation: CASRKLAGRNEQYF.